Listed below are T cell receptor beta chains from one sample, sequenced in a study of T cell repertoires in cytomegalovirus infection. TCRdb reprocessed the reads with MiXCR, giving one entry per CDR3 protein. The repertoire includes hundreds of thousands of distinct CDR3 sequences, roughly a quarter of them detected once, and under 8.5% sits in the top ten. The specimen sequenced was CD8+ T cells from PBMCs. All receptors come from a human donor in good health (CMV status not recorded). Some clones in this sample may be carry-over from other donors' samples. Both conserved end residues are part of each CDR3. A D gene is named only where the DNA matches it firmly. Rows give clone size only sometimes, using once, few, many, or a class for an expanded clone.

TRBV2	TRBJ1-5	few	NA	TGTGCCAGCACGGACCGGGCAGGGCAGCCCCAGCATTTT	CASTDRAGQPQHF
TRBV2	TRBJ2-1	NA	TRBD2	TGTGCCAGCAGGTGGACTAGCGGGGGGGGCAATGAGCAGTTCTTC	CASRWTSGGGNEQFF
TRBV29-1	TRBJ2-5	once	NA	TGCAGCGTTGTGAATTTCAAAGCGGAAAAGACCCAGTACTTC	CSVVNFKAEKTQYF
TRBV7-8	TRBJ2-1	NA	NA	TGTGCCAGCAGCTTAGTTCCCAGGCTGAGCTCCTACAATGAGCAGTTCTTC	CASSLVPRLSSYNEQFF
TRBV7-6	TRBJ2-2	many	TRBD2	TGTGCCAGCAGCACCCGACTAGCGGGGGGGAACACCGGGGAGCTGTTTTTT	CASSTRLAGGNTGELFF
TRBV7-9	TRBJ2-1	few	NA	TGTGCCAGCAGCTTAAAGCAGGGACAGTTCTTC	CASSLKQGQFF
TRBV7-9	TRBJ1-4	NA	NA	TGTGCCAGCAGCTTATATTCTGCAGGTGGTGAAAAACTGTTTTTT	CASSLYSAGGEKLFF
TRBV19	TRBJ2-1	NA	NA	TGTGCCAGTAGTATCGGTACTAGTAGTATGGGTGAGCAGTTCTTC	CASSIGTSSMGEQFF
TRBV12-3/TRBV12-4	TRBJ1-1	many	TRBD1	TGTGCCAGCAGTTTGACAGGGGGCGCTGAAGCTTTCTTT	CASSLTGGAEAFF
TRBV29-1	TRBJ2-4	NA	NA	TGCAGCGTTGATGGGCTGGCCAAAAACATTCAGTACTTC	CSVDGLAKNIQYF
TRBV2	TRBJ2-1	NA	TRBD1	TGTGCCAGCAGTGCCCAGGACAGGTTGCTTCCGGGGAACTACAATGAGCAGTTCTTT	CASSAQDRLLPGNYNEQFF
TRBV2	TRBJ2-3	few	TRBD1	TGTGCCAGAAGCACCAGACAGGGGATTCGGGATACGCAGTATTTT	CARSTRQGIRDTQYF
TRBV29-1	TRBJ1-2	NA	NA	TGCAGCGTTGAAGCTAGACGGGGGCCAGCTAACTATGGCTACACCTTC	CSVEARRGPANYGYTF
TRBV7-9	TRBJ2-5	NA	NA	TGTGCCAGCAGCTCCAGGGACTCGCACCACCAAGAGACCCAGTACTTC	CASSSRDSHHQETQYF
TRBV6-5	TRBJ1-4	NA	NA	TGTGCCAACAGTTTCGGGACTTCCCCGGATCTGTTTTTT	CANSFGTSPDLFF
TRBV7-7	TRBJ2-2	many	NA	TGTGCTAGCAGCCCGGGACTTTACACCGGGGAGCTGTTTTTT	CASSPGLYTGELFF
TRBV12-3/TRBV12-4	TRBJ1-5	many	TRBD1	TGTGCCAGCAGTACAGGGGGTAGCAATCAGCCCCAGCATTTT	CASSTGGSNQPQHF
TRBV7-9	TRBJ2-1	NA	TRBD2	TGTGCCAGCAGCTTCGGGACTAGCAGGGGGAGCTCCTACAATGAGCAGTTCTTC	CASSFGTSRGSSYNEQFF
TRBV7-8	TRBJ1-1	many	NA	TGTGCCAGCAGCTTAGCGGTTCTCGGTCCACGGCACACTGAAGCTTTCTTT	CASSLAVLGPRHTEAFF
TRBV14	TRBJ1-1	few	NA	TGTGCCAGCAGCCTCTTCTTAGGGGTTGACACTGAAGCTTTCTTT	CASSLFLGVDTEAFF
TRBV7-6	TRBJ1-1	NA	NA	TGTGCCAGCAGCCCCGTCGGACAACACACTGAAGCTTTCTTT	CASSPVGQHTEAFF
TRBV28	TRBJ2-3	NA	TRBD2	TGTGCCAGCCAGATGGGTTGCGGGGGGACAGATACGCAGTATTTT	CASQMGCGGTDTQYF
TRBV7-9	TRBJ1-1	few	NA	TGTGCCAGCAGCAACCAAGCCTCCGAGGCTTTCTTT	CASSNQASEAFF
TRBV28	TRBJ2-1	many	TRBD2	TGTGCCAGCAGTTTCGGACTAGCGGGGGGGAGCTCCTACAATGAGCAGTTCTTC	CASSFGLAGGSSYNEQFF
TRBV20-1	TRBJ2-7	NA	NA	TGCAGTGCTAGGGGCAAATGGGACTCCTACGAGCAGTACTTC	CSARGKWDSYEQYF
TRBV14	TRBJ1-1	NA	NA	TGTGCCAGCAGCCAAGAATACAGGGCCCCTGAAGCTTTCTTT	CASSQEYRAPEAFF
TRBV24-1	TRBJ2-5	few	NA	TGTGCCACCAGTGGCAGGGGGGAAGAGACCCAGTACTTC	CATSGRGEETQYF
TRBV7-8	TRBJ2-7	NA	TRBD1	TGTGCCAGCAGCTTATGGGACAGGGGGCTCGAGCAGTACTTC	CASSLWDRGLEQYF
TRBV29-1	TRBJ2-1	NA	TRBD2	TGCAGCGTTGAAGAGTTGGGACTAGTCCCTAATGAGCAGTTCTTC	CSVEELGLVPNEQFF
TRBV24-1	TRBJ1-2	few	NA	TGTGCCACCAGAAGAGGTAGTGGCTACACCTTC	CATRRGSGYTF
TRBV7-6	TRBJ2-2	few	NA	TGTGCCAGCAGCCAACGTGCCGGGGAGCTGTTTTTT	CASSQRAGELFF
TRBV7-2	TRBJ2-5	many	NA	TGTGCCAGCAGCTTAAGGTACTCGGTGCTGGACAGCCAAGAGACCCAGTACTTC	CASSLRYSVLDSQETQYF
TRBV28	TRBJ2-3	few	TRBD1	TGTGCCAGCAGCCCAGACAGGGGGGCCACAGATACGCAGTATTTT	CASSPDRGATDTQYF
TRBV7-2	TRBJ1-2	many	NA	TGTGCCAGCAGCTACGTCATCGGAGGGGACTATGGCTACACCTTC	CASSYVIGGDYGYTF
TRBV20-1	TRBJ2-5	few	TRBD2	TGCAGTGCTAGAGATAAGGTAGCGGGGGGGCCTCAAGAGACCCAGTACTTC	CSARDKVAGGPQETQYF
TRBV7-9	TRBJ1-1	once	TRBD1	TGTGTCAGCAGCTCAAGGGAGACAGGGGGCGGGGCTTTCTTT	CVSSSRETGGGAFF
TRBV12-3/TRBV12-4	TRBJ2-1	NA	TRBD2	TGTGCCAGCTTAAGCGGGACGCAGAATGAGCAGTTCTTC	CASLSGTQNEQFF
TRBV6-2/TRBV6-3	TRBJ2-1	few	NA	TGTGCCAGCAGTTACCGTCCGACCCGCGACTATGAGCAGTTCTTC	CASSYRPTRDYEQFF
TRBV6-5	TRBJ2-3	many	NA	TGTGCTACGGCGGAGGGGGCTCGCACAGATACGCAGTATTTT	CATAEGARTDTQYF
TRBV7-9	TRBJ2-7	NA	NA	TGTGCCAGCAGCTTAGCCATCAGCGCCGACGAGCAGTACTTC	CASSLAISADEQYF
TRBV9	TRBJ1-1	once	TRBD1	TGTGCCAGCAACATGTCAGGGGGAACTGAAGCTTTCTTT	CASNMSGGTEAFF
TRBV5-5	TRBJ2-7	NA	NA	TGTGCCAGCAGCTTGGTTGGGCAGCACTACGAGCAGTACTTC	CASSLVGQHYEQYF
TRBV25-1	TRBJ1-4	NA	NA	TGTGCCAGCAGTGGCTGGGACCAGAATGAAAAACTGTTTTTT	CASSGWDQNEKLFF
TRBV29-1	TRBJ2-1	once	NA	TGCAGCGTGAGGGGGGGTACCTACAATGAGCAGTTCTTC	CSVRGGTYNEQFF
TRBV29-1	TRBJ1-1	few	NA	TGCAGCGTCCGGGAGGGGAACACTGAAGCTTTCTTT	CSVREGNTEAFF
TRBV6-5	TRBJ2-1	few	TRBD1	TGTGCCAGCAGTCCTGACAGGGCTTCCAACAATGAGCAGTTCTTC	CASSPDRASNNEQFF
TRBV6-5	TRBJ2-3	few	TRBD2	TGTGCCATCCGCGGGGGGGACACAGATACGCAGTATTTT	CAIRGGDTDTQYF
TRBV12-5	TRBJ2-7	NA	NA	TGTGCTAGTGGTTTGATTTCAGGGTCTAGTTCCTACGAGCAGTACTTC	CASGLISGSSSYEQYF
TRBV28	TRBJ1-5	NA	NA	TGTGCCAGCAGTTCCGGTCCGCAGCGGGGGCCCCGCGACAACAATCAGCCCCAGCATTTT	CASSSGPQRGPRDNNQPQHF
TRBV7-8	TRBJ2-5	many	NA	TGTGCCAGCAGCCCTTACAGATACCAAGAGACCCAGTACTTC	CASSPYRYQETQYF
TRBV29-1	TRBJ2-7	few	NA	TGCAGCGTTGAGGACACTGCTGGCTACGAGCAGTACTTC	CSVEDTAGYEQYF
TRBV15	TRBJ2-5	few	NA	TGTGCCACCAGCAGAGAGACAGATTACCAAGAGACCCAGTACTTC	CATSRETDYQETQYF
TRBV19	TRBJ2-1	NA	TRBD1	TGTGCCAGTAGTTCATCAGGGGGAGTATCAAATGAGCAGTTCTTC	CASSSSGGVSNEQFF
TRBV14	TRBJ2-3	many	NA	TGTGCCAGCAGCACGGGGACAGATACGCAGTATTTT	CASSTGTDTQYF
TRBV7-2	TRBJ2-5	many	TRBD2	TGTGCCAGCGGCATACCCACATACTCAGCGGGGGCCCCAGAGACCCAGTACTTC	CASGIPTYSAGAPETQYF